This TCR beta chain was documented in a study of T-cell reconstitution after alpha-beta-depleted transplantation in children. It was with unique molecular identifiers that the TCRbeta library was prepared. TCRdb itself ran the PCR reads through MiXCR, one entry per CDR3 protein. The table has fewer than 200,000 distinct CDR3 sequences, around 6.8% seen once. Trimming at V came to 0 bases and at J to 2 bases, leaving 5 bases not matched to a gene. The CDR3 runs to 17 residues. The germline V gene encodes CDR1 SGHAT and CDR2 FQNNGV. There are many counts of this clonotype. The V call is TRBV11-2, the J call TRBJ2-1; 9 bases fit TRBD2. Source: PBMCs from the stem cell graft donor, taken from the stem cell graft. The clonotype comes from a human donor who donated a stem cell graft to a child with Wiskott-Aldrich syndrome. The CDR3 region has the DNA TGTGCCAGCAGCTTAGATCTACTAGCGGGCACCTACAATGAGCAGTTCTTC. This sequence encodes CASSLDLLAGTYNEQFF.